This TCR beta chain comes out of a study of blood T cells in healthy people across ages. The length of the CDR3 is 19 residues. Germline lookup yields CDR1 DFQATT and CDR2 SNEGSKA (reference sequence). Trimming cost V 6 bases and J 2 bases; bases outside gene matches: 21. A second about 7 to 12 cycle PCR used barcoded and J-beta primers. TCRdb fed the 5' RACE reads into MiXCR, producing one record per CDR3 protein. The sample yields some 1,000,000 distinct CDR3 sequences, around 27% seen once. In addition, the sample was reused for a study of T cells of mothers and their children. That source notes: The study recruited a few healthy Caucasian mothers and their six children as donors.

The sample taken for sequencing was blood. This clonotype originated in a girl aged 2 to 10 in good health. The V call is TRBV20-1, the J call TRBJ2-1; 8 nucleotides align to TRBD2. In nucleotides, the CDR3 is TGCAGTGCCACCCCAAGATTCAGGACAGCGGGAGAGACCTACAATGAGCAGTTCTTC. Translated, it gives CSATPRFRTAGETYNEQFF.